Below are 24 T cell receptor beta chains sequenced from a single sample in a study of cytomegalovirus exposure and HLA in healthy donors (dated by TCRdb to about 2017). Receptor amplification or capture employed the immunoSEQ multiplex PCR assay. A mixture of 60 forward primers for TCR Vbeta segments and 13 reverse primers for TCR Jbeta segments was used in the multiplex PCR. TCRdb took over this immuneACCESS table, retaining in-frame rearrangements with V and J assigned. Such tables are incomplete; in checked studies, under half of the missing clones stem from an unresolved V gene, and the remainder is unexplained. Present in this sample are about 100,000 clones, 55% to 65% of which were seen just once. The ten largest clones capture around 4% of the sample. Specimen: PBMCs. The source is a man aged 25-45 years in good health and CMV-seropositive.

The rearrangement joins TRBV5-6 to TRBJ2-7, with D possibly matching TRBD1 (6 bases). The length of the CDR3 is 13 residues. V shed 4 bases and J shed 4 bases, with 12 bases lying between them. Germline V CDR1 and CDR2: SGHDT, YYEEEE. CDR3 residues: CASSDGQIYEQYF. The CDR3 coding sequence is TGTGCCAGCAGCGATGGACAGATATACGAGCAGTACTTC.

This clone turned up a few times. CDR3 nucleotide sequence: TGTGCCAGTAGTATTTACAGGGTTAGCTCTGGAAACACCATATATTTT. Amino acids: CASSIYRVSSGNTIYF. This chain links TRBV19 with TRBJ1-3; weak D call: TRBD1 (6 bases). The germline V and J ends were trimmed by 3 bases and 0 bases, with 12 bases remaining between them. The length of the CDR3 is 16 residues. Per the germline V gene, CDR1 is LNHDA and CDR2 is SQIVND (reference sequence).

The rearrangement uses TRBV5-1 and TRBJ2-1; TRBD2 agrees at 12 bases. The ends lost 9 bases at V and 9 bases at J; junction bases unmatched: 13. In germline, CDR1 is SGHRS, CDR2 YFSETQ. The CDR3 has 15 amino acids. CDR3 nucleotides: TGCGCCACTAAACCCCTAGCGGGGGGGCCCGGTGAGCAGTTCTTC. Translating it yields CATKPLAGGPGEQFF.

This chain connects TRBV7-9 to TRBJ1-2; no clear D. Germline CDR1 is SEHNR and CDR2 is FQNEAQ (reference sequence). V gave up 6 bases and J gave up 3 bases, with 11 bases separating them. The CDR3 consists of 13 residues. CDR3: CASRSQMDYGYTF. CDR3 bases: TGTGCCAGCAGAAGTCAGATGGACTATGGCTACACCTTC.

In this sample, this clone turned up a few times. The chain carries TRBV19 and TRBJ1-5; D uncertain. The V and J ends lost 3 bases and 0 bases respectively, with 6 bases between them. Germline-derived CDR1 and CDR2 are LNHDA and SQIVND (reference sequence). The CDR3 has 14 residues. The CDR3, as DNA: TGTGCCAGTAGTATTTTCGGTAGCAATCAGCCCCAGCATTTT. It specifies CASSIFGSNQPQHF.

This clone has just a few counts. V usage is TRBV6-5 and J usage is TRBJ1-1; D remains ambiguous. Trimming cost V 5 bases and J 5 bases, with 12 bases left between them. The CDR3 is made up of 13 amino acids. Germline CDR1 MNHEY, CDR2 SVGAGI. The CDR3 sequence is CASSVLGSTEAFF. The CDR3 nucleotides are TGTGCCAGCAGTGTTCTGGGGAGTACTGAAGCTTTCTTT.

This chain uses TRBV11-2 with TRBJ2-7; 10 nucleotides align to TRBD1. The V segment lost 1 base and the J segment 1 base; nucleotides outside the gene matches: 1. The germline CDR1 and CDR2 sequences are SGHAT and FQNNGV. CDR3 length equals 15 residues. CDR3 bases: TGTGCCAGCAGCTTAGTGGGACAGGGGTCCTACGAGCAGTACTTC. Its translation is CASSLVGQGSYEQYF.

The chain carries TRBV5-6 and TRBJ1-1; no reliable D call. The V end was cut by 0 bases, the J end by 5 bases, with 11 bases between. There are 14 residues in the CDR3. Germline V gene lookup returns CDR1 SGHDT and CDR2 YYEEEE. The CDR3 region has the DNA TGTGCCAGCAGCTTGGGGGCCCCGGGAACTGAAGCTTTCTTT. Translated, it gives CASSLGAPGTEAFF.

This clone was counted a few times. V and J are TRBV6-5 and TRBJ2-3, with D tentatively TRBD1 (5 bases). The CDR3 totals 15 residues. Trimming cost V 2 bases and J 0 bases, with 9 bases left between them. The germline V gene has CDR1 MNHEY and CDR2 SVGAGI. CDR3 amino acids: CASSYGAVSTDTQYF. CDR3 bases: TGTGCCAGCAGTTACGGGGCGGTGAGCACAGATACGCAGTATTTT.

The V and J genes are TRBV6-1 and TRBJ1-1; D not certain. CDR1 and CDR2 from the germline V gene are MNHNS and SASEGT. CDR3 length: 13 amino acids. V dropped 3 bases and J dropped 7 bases, with 12 bases sitting between them. The CDR3 region has the DNA TGTGCCAGCAGTGAGGAGAGTCGGAGTGAAGCTTTCTTT. Residues: CASSEESRSEAFF.

The J gene is TRBJ1-2, the V gene TRBV6-1; perhaps TRBD1 as D (5 bases). Deletions cut 3 bases from V and 5 bases from J, with 16 bases between. The CDR3 has 15 residues. In germline, CDR1 is MNHNS, CDR2 SASEGT. CDR3 in amino acids: CASSEDIAPTYGYTF. The DNA of the CDR3 is TGTGCCAGCAGTGAGGACATCGCCCCCACGTATGGCTACACCTTC.

The J gene is TRBJ1-1, the V gene TRBV2; D remains unclear. With 8 bases removed from V and 3 bases from J, the gap between germline ends came to 25 bases. Germline assignment: CDR1 SNHLY and CDR2 FYNNEI. The CDR3 length is 17 residues. The CDR3 loop is CASYLDRRIDQDTEAFF. The CDR3 DNA reads as TGTGCCAGCTATTTAGACCGGCGTATCGACCAGGACACTGAAGCTTTCTTT.

This chain links TRBV4-1 with TRBJ2-7; 7 positions match TRBD1. CDR3 length: 15 residues. After removal of 4 bases from V and 2 bases from J, the junction contained 8 bases not matched to a gene. CDR1 is MGHRA and CDR2 is YSYEKL in the germline V gene. The CDR3 DNA reads as TGCGCCAGCAGCCCGACGTGGCAGGGGGCCTACGAGCAGTACTTC. Translating it yields CASSPTWQGAYEQYF.

V is TRBV18 and J is TRBJ2-7, with D hard to call. The V gene's germline CDR1 is KGHSH and CDR2 LQKENI. Trimming left V 4 bases short and J 2 bases short, with 12 bases between. The CDR3 spans 14 residues. The CDR3 loop reads CASSRGIEAYEQYF. The CDR3 bases are TGTGCCAGCTCACGCGGTATCGAGGCCTACGAGCAGTACTTC.

The V gene is TRBV4-2, the J gene TRBJ2-1; D is ambiguous. The ends were cut back, 0 bases at V and 0 bases at J, with 6 bases in the middle. This CDR3 has 15 residues. The germline gives CDR1 LGHNA, CDR2 YNFKEQ. CDR3 sequence (DNA): TGTGCCAGCAGCCAAGACCAGGTCTCCTACAATGAGCAGTTCTTC. The encoded protein is CASSQDQVSYNEQFF.

The chain uses TRBV20-1 and TRBJ2-5, with D unresolved. Trimming shortened V by 5 bases and J by 0 bases, and 4 bases separated the two germline ends. Germline V lookup: CDR1 DFQATT, CDR2 SNEGSKA (reference sequence). There are 11 residues in the CDR3. The CDR3 region is CSASYQETQYF. DNA for the CDR3: TGCAGTGCTTCGTACCAAGAGACCCAGTACTTC.

This chain joins TRBV5-6 and TRBJ2-7; tentative D call: TRBD2 (5 bases). The CDR3 is 14 residues long. V was clipped by 4 bases and J by 2 bases, with 13 bases between them. Germline V gene lookup returns CDR1 SGHDT and CDR2 YYEEEE. CDR3 coding DNA: TGTGCCAGCAGCGGATACGGGATCCCCTACGAGCAGTACTTC. The encoded protein is CASSGYGIPYEQYF.

The CDR3 protein is CSVRESGLSSPLHF. CDR3 nucleotide sequence: TGCAGCGTAAGGGAATCGGGGTTGAGTTCACCCCTCCACTTT. The rearrangement uses TRBV29-1 and TRBJ1-6; D is ambiguous. The germline V gene has CDR1 SQVTM and CDR2 ANQGSEA. The CDR3 runs to 14 residues. Trimming stripped 6 bases from V and 9 bases from J, with 18 bases between.

The chain uses TRBV7-2 and TRBJ1-3, with 9 bases matching TRBD1. CDR1 is SGHTA and CDR2 is FQGNSA in the germline V gene. Unmatched junction bases numbered 5, after V lost 3 bases and J lost 2 bases. The CDR3 contains 16 residues. CDR3 protein: CASSLAGQGTGNTIYF. In DNA, the CDR3 is TGTGCCAGCAGCTTGGCGGGACAGGGAACTGGAAACACCATATATTTT.

This chain connects TRBV19 to TRBJ2-7, with 12 bases identical to TRBD1. The germline V gene encodes CDR1 LNHDA and CDR2 SQIVND (reference sequence). There are 15 residues in the CDR3. V was clipped by 4 bases and J by 2 bases; unmatched bases: 3. The CDR3 nucleotides are TGTGCCAGTAGTACAGGGACAGGGGGCACCTACGAGCAGTACTTC. Translated: CASSTGTGGTYEQYF.

This clone was seen a few times. The rearrangement joins TRBV19 to TRBJ1-2; 7 bases fit TRBD1. The CDR3 is made up of 13 amino acids. Trimming took 6 bases from V and 11 from J; bases not matched to a gene: 12. CDR1 is LNHDA, CDR2 SQIVND, per germline (reference sequence). The CDR3 bases are TGTGCCAGTAGACCGCCGGGACAGCTAAGGTACACCTTC. The encoded protein is CASRPPGQLRYTF. Filled out from reference TRBV19 and TRBJ1-2, the complete variable domain reads DGGITQSPKYLFRKEGQNVTLSCEQNLNHDAMYWYRQDPGQGLRLIYYSQIVNDFQKGDIAEGYSVSREKKESFPLTVTSAQKNPTAFYLCASRPPGQLRYTFGSGTRLTVV.

This chain links TRBV7-6 with TRBJ2-3, with 11 bases lining up with TRBD2. The J segment lost 1 base and the V segment lost 5 bases, leaving 5 bases of the junction unmatched. There are 16 residues in the CDR3. Germline V gives CDR1 SGHVS, CDR2 FNYEAQ. This CDR3 reads CASSTLAGGGTDTQYF. The CDR3 DNA follows: TGTGCCAGCAGCACCTTAGCGGGGGGGGGCACAGATACGCAGTATTTT.

V is TRBV2 and J is TRBJ1-1; D gene uncertain. The germline V gene has CDR1 SNHLY and CDR2 FYNNEI. This CDR3 comprises 12 residues. The V end was cut by 6 bases, the J end by 2 bases, with 7 bases between. CDR3 region: CASRPGNTEAFF. In nucleotides, the CDR3 is TGTGCCAGCAGACCGGGTAACACTGAAGCTTTCTTT.

V is TRBV7-5 and J is TRBJ1-2. TRBV7-5 constitutes a pseudogene. This CDR3 is built from 13 residues. CDR3 sequence: CARSPSSSVGYTF. The CDR3 DNA follows: TGTGCCAGAAGCCCCTCCTCCTCGGTGGGCTACACCTTC.